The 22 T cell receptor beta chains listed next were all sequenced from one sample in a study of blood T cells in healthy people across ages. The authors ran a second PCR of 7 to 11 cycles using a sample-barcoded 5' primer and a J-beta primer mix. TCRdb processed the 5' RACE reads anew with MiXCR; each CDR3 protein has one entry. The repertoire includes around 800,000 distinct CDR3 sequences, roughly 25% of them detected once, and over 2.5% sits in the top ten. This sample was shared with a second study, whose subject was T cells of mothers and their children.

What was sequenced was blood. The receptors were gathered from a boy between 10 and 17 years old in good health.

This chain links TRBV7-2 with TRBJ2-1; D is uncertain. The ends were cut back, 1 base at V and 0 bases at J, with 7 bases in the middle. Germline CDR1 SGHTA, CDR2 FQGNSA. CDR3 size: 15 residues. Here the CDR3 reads CASSLGGYSYNEQFF. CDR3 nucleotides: TGTGCCAGCAGCTTAGGAGGCTACTCCTACAATGAGCAGTTCTTC.

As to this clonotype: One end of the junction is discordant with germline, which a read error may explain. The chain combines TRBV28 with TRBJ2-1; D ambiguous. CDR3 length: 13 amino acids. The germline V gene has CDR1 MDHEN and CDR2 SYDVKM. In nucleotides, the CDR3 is TGTGCCAGCAGTCTAAAAATCTACAGTGAGCAGTTCTTC. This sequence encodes CASSLKIYSEQFF.

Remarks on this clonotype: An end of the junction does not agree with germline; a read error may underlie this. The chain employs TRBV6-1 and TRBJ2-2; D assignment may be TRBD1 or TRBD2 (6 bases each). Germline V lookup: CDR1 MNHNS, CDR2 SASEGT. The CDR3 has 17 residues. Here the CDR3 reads CASSQAPGLRGAGELFF. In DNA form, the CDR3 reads TGTGCCAGCAGTCAAGCTCCCGGTTTAAGGGGGGCCGGGGAGCTGTTTTTT.

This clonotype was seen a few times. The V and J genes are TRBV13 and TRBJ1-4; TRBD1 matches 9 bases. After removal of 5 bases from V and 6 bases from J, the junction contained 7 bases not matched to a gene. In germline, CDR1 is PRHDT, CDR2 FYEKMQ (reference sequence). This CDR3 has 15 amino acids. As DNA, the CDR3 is TGTGCCAGCAGCGCCGCCGGGACAGGGTATGAAAAACTGTTTTTT. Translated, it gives CASSAAGTGYEKLFF.

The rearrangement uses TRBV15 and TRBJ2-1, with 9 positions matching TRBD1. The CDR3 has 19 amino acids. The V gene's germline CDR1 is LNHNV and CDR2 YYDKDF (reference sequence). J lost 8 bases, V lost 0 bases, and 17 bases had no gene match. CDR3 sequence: CATSRDGGEAGTGFDEQFF. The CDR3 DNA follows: TGTGCCACCAGCAGAGATGGGGGGGAGGCCGGGACAGGGTTCGATGAGCAGTTCTTC.

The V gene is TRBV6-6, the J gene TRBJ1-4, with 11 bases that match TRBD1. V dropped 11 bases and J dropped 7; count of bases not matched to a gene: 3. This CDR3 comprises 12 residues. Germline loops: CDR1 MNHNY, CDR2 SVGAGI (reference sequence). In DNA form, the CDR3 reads TGTGCCGCAGGGACAGGGGGTGAAAAACTGTTTTTT. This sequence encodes CAAGTGGEKLFF.

The CDR3 here is CASSPWVAGGNEQYF. The CDR3 DNA reads TGTGCCAGCAGCCCTTGGGTAGCGGGGGGTAACGAGCAGTACTTC. V usage is TRBV7-8 and J usage is TRBJ2-7; 10 nucleotides agree with TRBD2. Germline values: CDR1 SGHVS, CDR2 FQNEAQ. The CDR3 runs 15 residues. With 5 bases clipped from V and 5 bases from J, the junction kept 9 bases outside the gene matches.

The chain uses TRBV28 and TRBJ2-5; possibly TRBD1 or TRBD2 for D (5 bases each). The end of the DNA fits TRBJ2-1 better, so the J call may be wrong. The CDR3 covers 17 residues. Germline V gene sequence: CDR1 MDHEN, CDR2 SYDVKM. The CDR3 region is CASSLISGTLLDNEQFF. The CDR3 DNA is TGTGCCAGCAGTTTGATTTCCGGGACCCTCCTCGACAATGAGCAGTTCTTC.

The CDR3 sequence is CSAGGQYGGEKLFF. The CDR3 DNA reads TGCAGCGCCGGAGGGCAGTATGGTGGTGAAAAACTGTTTTTT. This chain joins TRBV29-1 and TRBJ1-4; D unresolved. Between the trimmed V and J ends, which lost 7 bases and 7 bases, there was a span of 19 bases. Germline V gene sequence: CDR1 SQVTM, CDR2 ANQGSEA. The CDR3 has 14 residues.

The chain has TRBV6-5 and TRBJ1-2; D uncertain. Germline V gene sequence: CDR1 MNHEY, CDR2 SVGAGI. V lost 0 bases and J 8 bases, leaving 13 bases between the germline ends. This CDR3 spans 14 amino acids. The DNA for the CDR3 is TGTGCCAGCAGTTACTCAAGGGCCCTTCAGGGCTACACCTTC. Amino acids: CASSYSRALQGYTF.

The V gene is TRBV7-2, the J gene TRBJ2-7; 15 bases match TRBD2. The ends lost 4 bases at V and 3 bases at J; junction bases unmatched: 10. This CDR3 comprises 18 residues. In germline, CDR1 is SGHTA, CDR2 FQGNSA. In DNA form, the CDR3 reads TGTGCCAGCAGCTCCTCCGCGAGGACTAGCGGGGGGGTCTACGAGCAGTACTTC. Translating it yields CASSSSARTSGGVYEQYF.

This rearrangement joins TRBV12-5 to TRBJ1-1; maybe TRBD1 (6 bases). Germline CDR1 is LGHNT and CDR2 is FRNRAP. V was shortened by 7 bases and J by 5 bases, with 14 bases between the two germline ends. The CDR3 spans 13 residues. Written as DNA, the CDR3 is TGTGCTAGTGACAGGGACGGGATGACTGAAGCTTTCTTT. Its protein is CASDRDGMTEAFF.

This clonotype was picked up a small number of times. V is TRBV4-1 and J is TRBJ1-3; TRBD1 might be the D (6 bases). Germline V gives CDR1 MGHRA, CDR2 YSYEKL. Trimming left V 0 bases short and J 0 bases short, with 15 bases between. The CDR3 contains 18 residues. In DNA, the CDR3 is TGCGCCAGCAGCCAAGACACTAACAGGGATACCTCTGGAAACACCATATATTTT. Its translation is CASSQDTNRDTSGNTIYF.

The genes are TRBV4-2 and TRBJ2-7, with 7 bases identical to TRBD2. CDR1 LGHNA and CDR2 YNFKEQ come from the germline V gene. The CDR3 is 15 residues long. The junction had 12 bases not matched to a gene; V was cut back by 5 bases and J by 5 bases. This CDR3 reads CASSNGASGLHEQYF. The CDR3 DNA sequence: TGTGCCAGCAGCAACGGGGCTAGCGGTCTCCACGAGCAGTACTTC.

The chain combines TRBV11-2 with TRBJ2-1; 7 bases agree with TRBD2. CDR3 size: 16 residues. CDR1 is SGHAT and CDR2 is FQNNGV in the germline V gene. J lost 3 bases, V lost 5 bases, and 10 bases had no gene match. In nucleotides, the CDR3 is TGTGCCAGCAGCCCTCGAACCGGGACTATCTACAATGAGCAGTTCTTC. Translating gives CASSPRTGTIYNEQFF.

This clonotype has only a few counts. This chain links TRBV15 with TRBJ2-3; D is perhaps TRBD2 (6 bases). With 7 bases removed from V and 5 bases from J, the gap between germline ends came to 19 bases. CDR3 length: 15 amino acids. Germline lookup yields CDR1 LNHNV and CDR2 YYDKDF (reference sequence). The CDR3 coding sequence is TGTGCCACCAACCGAGCGGGCCTAGGTGTAGATACGCAGTATTTT. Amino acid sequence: CATNRAGLGVDTQYF. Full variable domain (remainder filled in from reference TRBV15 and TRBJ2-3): DAMVIQNPRYQVTQFGKPVTLSCSQTLNHNVMYWYQQKSSQAPKLLFHYYDKDFNNEADTPDNFQSRRPNTSFCFLDIRSPGLGDTAMYLCATNRAGLGVDTQYFGPGTRLTVL.

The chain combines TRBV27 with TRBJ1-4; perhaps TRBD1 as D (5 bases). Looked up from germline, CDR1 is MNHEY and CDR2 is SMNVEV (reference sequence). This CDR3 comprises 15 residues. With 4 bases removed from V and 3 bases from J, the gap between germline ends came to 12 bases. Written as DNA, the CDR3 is TGTGCCAGCAGTTCCAAGGGGAGGGCTAATGAAAAACTGTTTTTT. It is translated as CASSSKGRANEKLFF.

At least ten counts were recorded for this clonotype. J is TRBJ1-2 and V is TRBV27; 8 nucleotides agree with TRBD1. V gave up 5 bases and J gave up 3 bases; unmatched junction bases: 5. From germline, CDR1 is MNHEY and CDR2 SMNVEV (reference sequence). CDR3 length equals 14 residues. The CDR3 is CASSRYRGDYGYTF. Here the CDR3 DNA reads TGTGCCAGCAGTCGCTACAGGGGGGACTATGGCTACACCTTC.

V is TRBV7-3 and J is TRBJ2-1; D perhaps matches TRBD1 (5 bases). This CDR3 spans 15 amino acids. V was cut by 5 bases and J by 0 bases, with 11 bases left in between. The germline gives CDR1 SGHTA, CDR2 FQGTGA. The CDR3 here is CASSRSQGSYNEQFF. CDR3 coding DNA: TGTGCCAGCAGCCGGTCCCAGGGCTCCTACAATGAGCAGTTCTTC. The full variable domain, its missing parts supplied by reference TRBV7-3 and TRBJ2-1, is GAGVSQTPSNKVTEKGKYVELRCDPISGHTALYWYRQSLGQGPEFLIYFQGTGAADDSGLPNDRFFAVRPEGSVSTLKIQRTERGDSAVYLCASSRSQGSYNEQFFGPGTRLTVL.

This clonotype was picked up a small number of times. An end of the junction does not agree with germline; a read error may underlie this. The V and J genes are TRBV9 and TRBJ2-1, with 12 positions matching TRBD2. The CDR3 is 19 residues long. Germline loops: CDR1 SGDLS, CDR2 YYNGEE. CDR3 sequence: CASSGRLAGASSSYNELFF. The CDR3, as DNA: TGTGCCAGCAGCGGCAGACTAGCGGGGGCTTCGAGCTCCTACAATGAGCTGTTCTTC.

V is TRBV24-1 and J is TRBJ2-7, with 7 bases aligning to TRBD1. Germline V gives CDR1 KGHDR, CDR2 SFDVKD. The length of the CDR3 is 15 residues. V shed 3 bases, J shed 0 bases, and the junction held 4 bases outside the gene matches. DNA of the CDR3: TGTGCCACCAGTGATGGGACAGAGAGCTCCTACGAGCAGTACTTC. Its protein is CATSDGTESSYEQYF.

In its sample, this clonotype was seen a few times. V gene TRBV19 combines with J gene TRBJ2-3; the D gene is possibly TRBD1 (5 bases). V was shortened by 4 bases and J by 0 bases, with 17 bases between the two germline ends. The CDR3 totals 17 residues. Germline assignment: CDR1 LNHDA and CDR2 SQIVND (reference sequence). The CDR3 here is CASSRARVDVSTDTQYF. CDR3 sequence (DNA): TGTGCCAGTAGTAGGGCCAGGGTAGACGTTAGCACAGATACGCAGTATTTT.